What follows are 3 T cell receptor beta chains derived from one specimen sequenced in a study of blood T cell repertoires in COVID-19. TCRdb's table, derived via immunoSEQ multiplex PCR, lists solely in-frame clones and lacks some. Of some 220,000 clones in the sample, 75% to 85% were seen once. Sequencing was performed on peripheral blood. Receptors originate from a woman aged 30 to 39 with COVID-19, enrolled during active disease.

This clone was seen a single time. The V call is TRBV5-1, the J call TRBJ2-2; TRBD2 matches at 7 bases. Germline CDR1 and CDR2: SGHRS and YFSETQ. The CDR3 loop spans 15 amino acids. The V and J ends lost 1 base and 3 bases, in that order; junction bases with no gene match: 3. The CDR3 spells CASSLYLADTGELFF. CDR3 nucleotides: TGCGCCAGCAGCTTGTATCTAGCGGACACCGGGGAGCTGTTTTTT. Looking up the rest from reference TRBV5-1 and TRBJ2-2 gives the full variable domain: KAGVTQTPRYLIKTRGQQVTLSCSPISGHRSVSWYQQTPGQGLQFLFEYFSETQRNKGNFPGRFSGRQFSNSRSEMNVSTLELGDSALYLCASSLYLADTGELFFGEGSRLTVL.

This chain joins TRBV5-4 and TRBJ2-7; 8 bases agree with TRBD2. Germline CDR1 is SGHNT and CDR2 is YYREEE (reference sequence). The CDR3 loop spans 15 amino acids. V lost 4 bases and J lost 2; bases outside the gene matches: 8. The CDR3 DNA reads TGTGCCAGCAGCGGCAAGAGCGGGAGCCCCTACGAGCAGTACTTC. Protein sequence: CASSGKSGSPYEQYF.

This chain uses TRBV6-5 with TRBJ2-7, with a possible D match to TRBD2 (5 bases). Germline V gives CDR1 MNHEY, CDR2 SVGAGI. This CDR3 has 16 residues. With 0 bases removed from V and 0 bases from J, the gap between germline ends came to 12 bases. CDR3 region: CASSYSGVGSSYEQYF. CDR3 nucleotide sequence: TGTGCCAGCAGTTACTCCGGGGTGGGGTCCTCCTACGAGCAGTACTTC.